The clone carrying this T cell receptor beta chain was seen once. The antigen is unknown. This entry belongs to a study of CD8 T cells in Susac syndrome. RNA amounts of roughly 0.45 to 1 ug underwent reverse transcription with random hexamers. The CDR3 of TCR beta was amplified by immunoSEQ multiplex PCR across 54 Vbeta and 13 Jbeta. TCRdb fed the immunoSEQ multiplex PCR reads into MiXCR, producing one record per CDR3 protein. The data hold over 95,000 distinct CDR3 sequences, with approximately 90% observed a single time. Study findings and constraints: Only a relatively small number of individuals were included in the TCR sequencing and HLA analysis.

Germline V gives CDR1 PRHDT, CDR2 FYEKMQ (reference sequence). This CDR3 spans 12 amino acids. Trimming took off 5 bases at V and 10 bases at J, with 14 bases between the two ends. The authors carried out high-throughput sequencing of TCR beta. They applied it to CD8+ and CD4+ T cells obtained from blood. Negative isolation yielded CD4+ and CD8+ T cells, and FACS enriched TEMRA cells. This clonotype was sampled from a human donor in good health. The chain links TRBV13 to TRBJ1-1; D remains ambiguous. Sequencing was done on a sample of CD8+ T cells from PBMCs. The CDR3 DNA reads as TGTGCCAGCAGCATCGAAGGGCGACGAGCTTTCTTT. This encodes CASSIEGRRAFF.